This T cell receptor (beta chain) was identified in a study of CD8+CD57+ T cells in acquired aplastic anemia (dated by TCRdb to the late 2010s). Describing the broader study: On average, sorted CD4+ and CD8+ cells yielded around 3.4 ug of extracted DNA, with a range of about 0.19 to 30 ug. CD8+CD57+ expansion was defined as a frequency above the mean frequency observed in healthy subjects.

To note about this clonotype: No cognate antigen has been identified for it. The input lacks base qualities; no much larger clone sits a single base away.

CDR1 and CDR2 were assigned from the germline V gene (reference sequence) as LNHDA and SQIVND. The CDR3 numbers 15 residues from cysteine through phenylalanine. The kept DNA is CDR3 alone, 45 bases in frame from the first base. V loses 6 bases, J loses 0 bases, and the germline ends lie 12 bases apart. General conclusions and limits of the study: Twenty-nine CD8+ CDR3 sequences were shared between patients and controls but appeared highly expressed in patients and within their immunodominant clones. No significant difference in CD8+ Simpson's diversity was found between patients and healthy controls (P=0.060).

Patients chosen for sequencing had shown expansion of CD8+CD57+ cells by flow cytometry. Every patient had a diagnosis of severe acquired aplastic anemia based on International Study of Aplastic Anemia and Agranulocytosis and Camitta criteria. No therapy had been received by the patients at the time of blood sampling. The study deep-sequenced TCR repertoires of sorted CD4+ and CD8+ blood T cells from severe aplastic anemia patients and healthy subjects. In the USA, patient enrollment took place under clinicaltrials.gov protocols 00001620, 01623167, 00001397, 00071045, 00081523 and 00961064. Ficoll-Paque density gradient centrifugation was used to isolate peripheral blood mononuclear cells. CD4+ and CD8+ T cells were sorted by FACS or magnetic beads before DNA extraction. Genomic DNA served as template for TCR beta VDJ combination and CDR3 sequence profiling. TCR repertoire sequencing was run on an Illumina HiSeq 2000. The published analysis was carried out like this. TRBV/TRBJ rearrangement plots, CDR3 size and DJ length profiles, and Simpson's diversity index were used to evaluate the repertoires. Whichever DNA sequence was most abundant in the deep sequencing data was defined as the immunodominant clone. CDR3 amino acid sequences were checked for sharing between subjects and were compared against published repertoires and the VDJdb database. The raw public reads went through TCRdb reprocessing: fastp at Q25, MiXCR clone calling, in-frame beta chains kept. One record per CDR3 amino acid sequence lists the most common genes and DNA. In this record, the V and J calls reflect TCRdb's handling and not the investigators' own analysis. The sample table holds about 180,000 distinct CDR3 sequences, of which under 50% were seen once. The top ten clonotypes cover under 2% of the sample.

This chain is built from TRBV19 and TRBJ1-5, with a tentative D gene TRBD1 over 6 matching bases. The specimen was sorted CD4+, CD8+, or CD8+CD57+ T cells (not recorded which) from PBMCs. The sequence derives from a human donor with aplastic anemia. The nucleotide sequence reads TGTGCCAGTAGCCAACAGGGATATAGCAATCAGCCCCAGCATTTT. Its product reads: CASSQQGYSNQPQHF.